The rows below give T cell receptor beta chains drawn from one sample of a study of shared clonotypes between healthy human individuals. Data came from immunoSEQ multiplex PCR; TCRdb stores just in-frame clones and leaves some out. The sample records approximately 2,000,000 clones, 85% to 95% being singletons. Source material: naive CD8+ T cells from PBMCs. These receptors were taken from a man aged 18 to 29 in good health. Some clones in this sample may be carry-over from other donors' samples. Each CDR3 is given with its conserved first and last residue. D genes are given only for firm matches. Clone size, where shown, is once, few, many, or a class for clones that have expanded.

TRBJ2-1 | - | TRBD1 | TRBV18 | TGTGCCAGCTCAGTGGACAGGGGCTCCTACAATGAGCAGTTCTTC | CASSVDRGSYNEQFF
TRBJ2-7 | - | - | TRBV7-2 | TGTGCCAGCAGCTTAGATAGACTAACCCTCTCCTACGAGCAGTACTTC | CASSLDRLTLSYEQYF
TRBJ2-7 | - | TRBD1 | TRBV19 | TGTGCCAGTAGTACCAGACAGGGTGACGAGCAGTACTTC | CASSTRQGDEQYF
TRBJ2-7 | once | TRBD1 | TRBV29-1 | TGCAGCGTTGTAACCGGGGGACAGGGTTACGAGCAGTACTTC | CSVVTGGQGYEQYF
TRBJ1-5 | - | - | TRBV29-1 | TGCAGCGTTGGGCCGAATAGCAATCAGCCCCAGCATTTT | CSVGPNSNQPQHF
TRBJ1-2 | - | TRBD1 | TRBV6-5 | TGTGCCAGCAGAACGGACAGGAACAACTATGGCTACACCTTC | CASRTDRNNYGYTF
TRBJ1-2 | - | - | TRBV27 | TGTGCCAGCAGTTTACTCGGGGGAGGGGGCTACACCTTC | CASSLLGGGGYTF
TRBJ1-4 | - | - | TRBV19 | TGTGCCAGTAGTACCCGACAGAGAAGTGAAAAACTGTTTTTT | CASSTRQRSEKLFF
TRBJ2-1 | - | TRBD2 | TRBV29-1 | TGCAGCGTTGAAGGGACTAGCGGGACCAATGAGCAGTTCTTC | CSVEGTSGTNEQFF
TRBJ2-7 | - | - | TRBV7-8 | TGTGCCAGCAGCTCTAAAGGCAGGGCTCCTTCCTACGAGCAGTACTTC | CASSSKGRAPSYEQYF
TRBJ2-7 | - | - | TRBV7-9 | TGTGCCAGCAGCTTGAAACAGGGCGACTACGAGCAGTACTTC | CASSLKQGDYEQYF
TRBJ2-5 | - | - | TRBV27 | TGTGCCAGCAGTTTAAGTCTAAACCAAGAGACCCAGTACTTC | CASSLSLNQETQYF
TRBJ1-6 | - | - | TRBV28 | TGTGCCAGCAGTTTGCTGGGAGAAGGCTCACCCCTCCACTTT | CASSLLGEGSPLHF
TRBJ1-1 | - | TRBD1 | TRBV9 | TGTGCCAGCAGCGTAGATTGGGCAGGGGGCGATACGAACACTGAAGCTTTCTTT | CASSVDWAGGDTNTEAFF
TRBJ2-4 | - | - | TRBV28 | TGTGCCAGCAGTCACCCCGAGATAGCCAAAAACATTCAGTACTTC | CASSHPEIAKNIQYF
TRBJ2-1 | - | - | TRBV29-1 | TGCAGCGTTCTGCGGGGGCTCAATGAGCAGTTCTTC | CSVLRGLNEQFF
TRBJ2-5 | - | TRBD1 | TRBV12-5 | TGTGCTAGTGGTACACAGGGGTGGGAAGAGACCCAGTACTTC | CASGTQGWEETQYF
TRBJ1-6 | - | TRBD1 | TRBV4-2 | TGTGCCAGCAGCCCACCGGGACAGGGGGATTCACCCCTCCACTTT | CASSPPGQGDSPLHF
TRBJ2-7 | once | - | TRBV7-3 | TGTGCCAGCAGCTCCAGTGCAGGGGCCTACGAGCAGTACTTC | CASSSSAGAYEQYF
TRBJ1-1 | - | TRBD1 | TRBV27 | TGTGCCAGCCTTACAGGGGGCATGGGGGAGGCTTTCTTT | CASLTGGMGEAFF
TRBJ2-1 | - | TRBD2 | TRBV29-1 | TGCAGCTCGAGCGGGGAAAGCTCCTACAATGAGCAGTTCTTC | CSSSGESSYNEQFF
TRBJ1-1 | - | TRBD1 | TRBV19 | TGTGCCAGTAGTGACCGGGACAGGGTATTTCGCACTGAAGCTTTCTTT | CASSDRDRVFRTEAFF
TRBJ2-7 | - | - | TRBV30 | TGTGCCTGGAGTGTATTCGGGAAAGACGAGCAGTACTTC | CAWSVFGKDEQYF
TRBJ1-1 | - | TRBD1 | TRBV28 | TGTGCCAGCAGGCCCTCATACTCCCACCGGGACAGGGGATTCACTGAAGCTTTCTTT | CASRPSYSHRDRGFTEAFF
TRBJ1-4 | few | TRBD1 | TRBV27 | TGTGCCAGCAGTCCGGACAGGGGGCGTAGTGAAAAACTGTTTTTT | CASSPDRGRSEKLFF
TRBJ2-2 | - | - | TRBV19 | TGTGCCAGTAGGGTGGAACCTATAAACACCGGGGAGCTGTTTTTT | CASRVEPINTGELFF
TRBJ2-7 | few | TRBD1 | TRBV29-1 | TGCAGCGCTAGACAGGGAGAACTGTACGAGCAGTACTTC | CSARQGELYEQYF
TRBJ2-3 | - | - | TRBV5-1 | TGCGCCAGCAGCTTGGTGGCAGGGGCACACACTTCTGATACGCAGTATTTT | CASSLVAGAHTSDTQYF
TRBJ1-1 | few | - | TRBV6-5 | TGTGCCAGCAGCATATTACGGAGGGCGTCCACTGAAGCTTTCTTT | CASSILRRASTEAFF
TRBJ2-4 | - | - | TRBV13 | TGTGCCAGCAGCCTCGGACGCGGCAAAAACATTCAGTACTTC | CASSLGRGKNIQYF
TRBJ2-4 | - | - | TRBV11-2 | TGTGCCAGCAGCCTATCTGAGGGACGGGCCAAAAACATTCAGTACTTC | CASSLSEGRAKNIQYF
TRBJ1-5 | - | - | TRBV7-9 | TGTGCCAGCACGCAGGGTGAGAATCAGCCCCAGCATTTT | CASTQGENQPQHF
TRBJ1-2 | - | TRBD1 | TRBV9 | TGTGCCAGCAGCGCCGCGGGGTCAGGGGGTGGCTACACCTTC | CASSAAGSGGGYTF
TRBJ2-1 | - | TRBD2 | TRBV4-1 | TGCGCCAGCAGCCCGGTGCGGGGACTAGTGATCTACAATGAGCAGTTCTTC | CASSPVRGLVIYNEQFF
TRBJ2-3 | - | - | TRBV5-1 | TGCGCCAGCAGCTTGGGGCGATCCACAGATACGCAGTATTTT | CASSLGRSTDTQYF
TRBJ2-3 | - | - | TRBV5-1 | TGCGCCAGCAGCTTGGAAGGGACTCCTTCAGATACGCAGTATTTT | CASSLEGTPSDTQYF
TRBJ2-2 | - | - | TRBV11-3 | TGTGCCAGCAGCTCCACAGTAGGGGCCGGGGAGCTGTTTTTT | CASSSTVGAGELFF
TRBJ2-7 | - | TRBD1 | TRBV4-2 | TGTGCCAGCAGCCTCAAGGGGGCGGGCCGGACCGAGCAGTACTTC | CASSLKGAGRTEQYF
TRBJ2-3 | - | TRBD1 | TRBV7-7 | TGTGCCAGCAGCATCGGACAGGGGGCTACAGATACGCAGTATTTT | CASSIGQGATDTQYF
TRBJ2-1 | - | - | TRBV6-6 | TGTGCCAGCAGATCTAACTCTATCTCCTACAATGAGCAGTTCTTC | CASRSNSISYNEQFF
TRBJ1-2 | - | - | TRBV29-1 | TGCAGCGTCCTGACCCCCGCGCCCGGCTACACCTTC | CSVLTPAPGYTF
TRBJ2-5 | - | - | TRBV2 | TGTGCCAGCAGGGAAGCCGAAGAGACCCAGTACTTC | CASREAEETQYF
TRBJ1-5 | - | - | TRBV29-1 | TGCAGCGTTGAAGGCGGAGGGCCTGGGGCCCAGCATTTT | CSVEGGGPGAQHF
TRBJ1-6 | once | TRBD1 | TRBV30 | TGTGCCTGGGGACAGGGAAATAATTCACCCCTCCACTTT | CAWGQGNNSPLHF
TRBJ2-7 | - | TRBD1 | TRBV27 | TGTGCCAGCAGTTTATCGCCTGGGACAGGCCCGAGCTCCTACGAGCAGTACTTC | CASSLSPGTGPSSYEQYF
TRBJ1-1 | few | - | TRBV4-2 | TGTGCCAGCAGCCAAGATCAGGGCACGAACACTGAAGCTTTCTTT | CASSQDQGTNTEAFF
TRBJ2-7 | - | TRBD2 | TRBV11-2 | TGTGCCAGCAGCTTCGGGGGGAACTACGAGCAGTACTTC | CASSFGGNYEQYF
TRBJ2-2 | - | - | TRBV30 | TGTGCCTGGAGGGGCGAGAATACCGGGGAGCTGTTTTTT | CAWRGENTGELFF
TRBJ1-4 | - | - | TRBV5-8 | TGTGCCAGCAGCTTGGAAGGGATTCCCAATGAAAAACTGTTTTTT | CASSLEGIPNEKLFF
TRBJ1-2 | - | - | TRBV9 | TGTGCCAGCAGCGTAGATGGCGGGGGCGGCGGCTACACCTTC | CASSVDGGGGGYTF
TRBJ2-7 | - | TRBD1 | TRBV27 | TGTGCCAGCAGTTTATCGATGGGGGACAGGGGGACCTACGAGCAGTACTTC | CASSLSMGDRGTYEQYF
TRBJ2-5 | - | - | TRBV2 | TGTGCCAGCAGGCCGGGACCATTTATTAAAGAGACCCAGTACTTC | CASRPGPFIKETQYF
TRBJ2-2 | - | TRBD2 | TRBV7-6 | TGTGCCAGCCGCCCGAGAGCGGGAGAGGACACCGGGGAGCTGTTTTTT | CASRPRAGEDTGELFF
TRBJ2-3 | - | TRBD1 | TRBV7-9 | TGTGCCAGCAGAACAGGGGCCGACACAGATACGCAGTATTTT | CASRTGADTDTQYF